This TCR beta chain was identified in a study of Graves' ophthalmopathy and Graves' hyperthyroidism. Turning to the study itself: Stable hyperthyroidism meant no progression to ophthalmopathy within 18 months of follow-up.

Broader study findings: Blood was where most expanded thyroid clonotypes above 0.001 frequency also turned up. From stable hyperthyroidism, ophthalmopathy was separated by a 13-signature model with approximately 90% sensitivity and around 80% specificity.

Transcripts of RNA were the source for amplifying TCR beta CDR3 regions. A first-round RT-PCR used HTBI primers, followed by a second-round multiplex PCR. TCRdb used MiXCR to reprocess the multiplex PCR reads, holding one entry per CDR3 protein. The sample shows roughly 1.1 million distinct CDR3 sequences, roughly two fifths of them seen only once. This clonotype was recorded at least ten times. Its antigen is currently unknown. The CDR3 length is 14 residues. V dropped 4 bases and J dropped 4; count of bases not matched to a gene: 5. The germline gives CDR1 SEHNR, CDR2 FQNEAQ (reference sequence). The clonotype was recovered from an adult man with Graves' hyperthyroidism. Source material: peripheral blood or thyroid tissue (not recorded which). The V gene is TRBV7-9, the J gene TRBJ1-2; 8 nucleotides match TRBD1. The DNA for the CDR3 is TGTGCCAGCAGCTCGGGACAGGAAATCTATGGCTACACCTTC. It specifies CASSSGQEIYGYTF.